This TCR beta chain derives from a study of blood T cells in healthy people across ages. Trimming took 8 bases from V and 2 from J, leaving 17 bases between them. CDR3 length: 15 residues. This clonotype occurred a few times. The authors ran a second PCR of roughly 6 to 12 cycles using a sample-barcoded 5' primer and a J-beta primer mix. MiXCR was run by TCRdb on the 5' RACE reads, yielding one entry per CDR3 protein. In the table there are some 900,000 distinct CDR3 sequences, under 50% of which are singletons. The chain combines TRBV12-3 or TRBV12-4 with TRBJ2-3; a possible D gene is TRBD2 (5 bases). The sequencing sample was made of blood. This clonotype originated in a man aged 30 to 39 in good health. CDR3 amino acids: CASGPGGSATDTQYF. CDR3 DNA sequence: TGTGCCAGCGGGCCCGGAGGTAGTGCCACAGATACGCAGTATTTT.